The subject of this entry is one TCR beta chain. The antigen is undetermined. This CDR3 has 15 amino acids. CDR1 is SGHNT and CDR2 is YYREEE in the germline V gene (reference sequence). Losses at the gene ends were 0 bases for V and 4 bases for J; bases not matched to a gene: 6. This sample is part of a study of siplizumab effects on memory and regulatory T cells. Study-level results: There appeared to be greater diversity in naive T cells than in memory cells, and naive T cells seemed major contributors to the alloresponse. Whether proliferating Tregs in siplizumab cultures suppress was not functionally confirmed. Alloreactive sequences from unstimulated CD4+ memory cells fell significantly with siplizumab.

Data came from immunoSEQ multiplex PCR; TCRdb stores just in-frame clones and leaves some out. Here the sample spans about 100,000 clones, about 95% being singletons. The sample taken for sequencing was non-Treg CD4+ T cells sorted from blood. This receptor was identified in a human donor in good health. The rearrangement links TRBV5-4 to TRBJ2-5, with 7 bases that match TRBD2. The CDR3 is CASSLAAGERETQYF. CDR3 nucleotide sequence: TGTGCCAGCAGCTTGGCCGCGGGAGAGCGAGAGACCCAGTACTTC.